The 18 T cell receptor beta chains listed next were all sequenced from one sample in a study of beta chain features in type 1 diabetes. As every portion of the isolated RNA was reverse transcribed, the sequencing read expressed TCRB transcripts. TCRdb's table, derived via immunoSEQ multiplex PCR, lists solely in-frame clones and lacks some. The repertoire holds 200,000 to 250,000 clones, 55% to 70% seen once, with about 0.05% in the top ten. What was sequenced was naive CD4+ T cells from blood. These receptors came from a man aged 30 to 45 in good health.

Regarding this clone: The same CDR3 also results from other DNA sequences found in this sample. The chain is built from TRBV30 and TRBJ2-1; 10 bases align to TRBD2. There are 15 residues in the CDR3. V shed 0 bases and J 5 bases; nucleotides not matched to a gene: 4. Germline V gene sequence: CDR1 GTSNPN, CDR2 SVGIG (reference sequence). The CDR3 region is CAWSVRLAGDNEQFF. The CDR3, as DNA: TGTGCCTGGAGTGTTCGGCTAGCGGGAGACAATGAGCAGTTCTTC.

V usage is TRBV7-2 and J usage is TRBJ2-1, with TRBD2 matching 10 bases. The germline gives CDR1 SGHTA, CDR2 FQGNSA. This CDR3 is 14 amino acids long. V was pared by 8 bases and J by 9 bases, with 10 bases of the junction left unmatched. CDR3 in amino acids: CASRPSGRGLEQFF. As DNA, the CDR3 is TGTGCCAGCCGGCCTAGCGGGAGAGGCCTTGAGCAGTTCTTC.

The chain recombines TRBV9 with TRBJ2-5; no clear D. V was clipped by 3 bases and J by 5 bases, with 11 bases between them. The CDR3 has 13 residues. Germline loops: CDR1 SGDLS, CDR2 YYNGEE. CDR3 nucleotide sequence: TGTGCCAGCAGCGAGGCCCCCTGGGAGACCCAGTACTTC. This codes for CASSEAPWETQYF.

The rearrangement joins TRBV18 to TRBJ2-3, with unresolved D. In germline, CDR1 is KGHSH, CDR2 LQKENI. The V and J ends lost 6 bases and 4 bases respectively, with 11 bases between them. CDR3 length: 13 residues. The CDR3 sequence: CASSRWAADTQYF. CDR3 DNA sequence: TGTGCCAGCTCCCGTTGGGCGGCAGATACGCAGTATTTT.

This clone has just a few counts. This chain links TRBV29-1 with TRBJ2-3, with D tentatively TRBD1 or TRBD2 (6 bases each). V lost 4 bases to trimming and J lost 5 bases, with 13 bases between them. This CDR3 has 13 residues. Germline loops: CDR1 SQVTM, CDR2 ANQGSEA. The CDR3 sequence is CSVVYGGGDTQYF. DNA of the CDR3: TGCAGCGTTGTATATGGAGGGGGAGATACGCAGTATTTT.

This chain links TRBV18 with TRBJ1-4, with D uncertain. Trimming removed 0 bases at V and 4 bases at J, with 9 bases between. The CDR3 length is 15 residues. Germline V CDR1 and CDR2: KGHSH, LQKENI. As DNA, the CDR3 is TGTGCCAGCTCACCACCGGGCCCGGGTAATGAAAAACTGTTTTTT. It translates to CASSPPGPGNEKLFF.

The CDR3 bases are TGTGCCAGCAGTTACACAGATACGCAGTATTTT. It codes for CASSYTDTQYF. V usage is TRBV2 and J usage is TRBJ2-3, with D unresolved. Per germline, CDR1 SNHLY and CDR2 FYNNEI. The V end lost 5 bases, the J end lost 2 bases, and 2 bases lay between the germline ends. The CDR3 loop spans 11 amino acids.

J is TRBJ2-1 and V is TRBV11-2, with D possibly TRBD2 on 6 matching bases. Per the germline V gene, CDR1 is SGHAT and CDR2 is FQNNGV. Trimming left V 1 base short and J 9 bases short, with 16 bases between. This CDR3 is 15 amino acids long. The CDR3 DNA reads TGTGCCAGCAGCTTAGTACTAGCTCTGTCCGGTGAGCAGTTCTTC. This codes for CASSLVLALSGEQFF. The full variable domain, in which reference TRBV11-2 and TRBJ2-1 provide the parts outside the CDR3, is EAGVAQSPRYKIIEKRQSVAFWCNPISGHATLYWYQQILGQGPKLLIQFQNNGVVDDSQLPKDRFSAERLKGVDSTLKIQPAKLEDSAVYLCASSLVLALSGEQFFGPGTRLTVL.

CDR3 bases: TGTGCCAGCAGGACAGGGACTGGAAACACCATATATTTT. Translating it yields CASRTGTGNTIYF. This chain uses TRBV2 with TRBJ1-3, with 7 positions matching TRBD1. The junction had 1 base not matched to a gene; V was cut back by 6 bases and J by 2 bases. The germline gives CDR1 SNHLY, CDR2 FYNNEI. The CDR3 consists of 13 residues.

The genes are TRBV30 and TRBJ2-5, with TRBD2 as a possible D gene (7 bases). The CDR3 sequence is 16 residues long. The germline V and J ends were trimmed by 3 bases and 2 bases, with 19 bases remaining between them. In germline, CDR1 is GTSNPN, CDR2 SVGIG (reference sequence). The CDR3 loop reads CAWSPWGGRGQETQYF. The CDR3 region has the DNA TGTGCCTGGAGCCCCTGGGGGGGGCGAGGGCAAGAGACCCAGTACTTC.

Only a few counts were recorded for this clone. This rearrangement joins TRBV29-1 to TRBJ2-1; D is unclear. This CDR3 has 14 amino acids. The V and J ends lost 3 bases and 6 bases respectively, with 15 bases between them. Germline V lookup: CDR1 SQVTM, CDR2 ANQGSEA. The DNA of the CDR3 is TGCAGCGTTGATCGGCAGGATTGGGGCAATGAGCAGTTCTTC. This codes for CSVDRQDWGNEQFF.

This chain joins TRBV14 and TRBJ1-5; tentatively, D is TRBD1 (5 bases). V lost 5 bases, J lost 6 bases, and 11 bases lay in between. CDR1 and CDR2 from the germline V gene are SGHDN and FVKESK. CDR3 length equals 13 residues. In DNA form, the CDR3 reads TGTGCCAGCAGCTTCTCAGGGCGTCAGCCCCAGCATTTT. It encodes CASSFSGRQPQHF.

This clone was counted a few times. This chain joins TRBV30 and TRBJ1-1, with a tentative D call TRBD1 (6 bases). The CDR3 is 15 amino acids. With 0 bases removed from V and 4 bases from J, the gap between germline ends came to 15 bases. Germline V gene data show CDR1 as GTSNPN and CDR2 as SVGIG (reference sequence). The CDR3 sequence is CAWSVAGVLATEAFF. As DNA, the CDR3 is TGTGCCTGGAGTGTGGCAGGGGTTTTAGCCACTGAAGCTTTCTTT.

The CDR3 is CSVRKSSTDTQYF. The CDR3 nucleotides read TGCAGCGTCCGTAAGTCTAGCACAGATACGCAGTATTTT. The rearrangement joins TRBV29-1 to TRBJ2-3; D is unresolved. From germline, CDR1 is SQVTM and CDR2 ANQGSEA. V was trimmed by 6 bases and J by 0 bases, leaving 10 bases between them. This CDR3 contains 13 residues.

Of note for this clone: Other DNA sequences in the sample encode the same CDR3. The CDR3: CSVGGGLMNTEAFF. The DNA of the CDR3 is TGCAGCGTTGGAGGGGGGCTCATGAACACTGAAGCTTTCTTT. The rearrangement joins TRBV29-1 to TRBJ1-1, with D perhaps TRBD1 (6 bases). Trimming took off 4 bases at V and 0 bases at J, with 12 bases between the two ends. The CDR3 extends over 14 amino acids. Germline values: CDR1 SQVTM, CDR2 ANQGSEA.

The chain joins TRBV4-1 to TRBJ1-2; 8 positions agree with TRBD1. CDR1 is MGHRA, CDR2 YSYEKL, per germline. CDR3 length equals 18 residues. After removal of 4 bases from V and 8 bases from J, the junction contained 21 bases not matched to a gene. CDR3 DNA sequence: TGCGCCAGCAGCCTCTACCAAAATAGACAGGGGAAGGACGAAGGCTACACCTTC. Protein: CASSLYQNRQGKDEGYTF.

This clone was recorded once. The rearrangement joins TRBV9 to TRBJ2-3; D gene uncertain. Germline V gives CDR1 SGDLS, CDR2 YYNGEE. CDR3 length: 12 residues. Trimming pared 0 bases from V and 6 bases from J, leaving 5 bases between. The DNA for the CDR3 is TGTGCCAGCAGCGTAGCGAGGGATACGCAGTATTTT. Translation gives CASSVARDTQYF.

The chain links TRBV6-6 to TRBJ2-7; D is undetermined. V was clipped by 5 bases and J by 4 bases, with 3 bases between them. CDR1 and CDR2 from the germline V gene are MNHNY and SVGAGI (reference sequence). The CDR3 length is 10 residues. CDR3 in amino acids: CASSPYEQYF. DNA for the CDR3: TGTGCCAGCAGTCCGTACGAGCAGTACTTC.